This T cell receptor beta chain was retrieved from a study of regulatory T cells in long-lasting Graves disease. CDR3-region Arm-PCR and iRepertoire HTBI primers produced the TCR beta libraries. Using its own MiXCR run on the multiplex PCR reads, TCRdb lists one record per CDR3 protein. Of 550,000 to 650,000 distinct CDR3 sequences detected, around 15% appear once; the ten largest clones hold more than 10%. This sample's time point: newly diagnosed GD, antithyroid drugs for less than 3 months. Researchers made the TCR library from RNA that was extracted from PBMCs. The length of the CDR3 is 14 residues. Germline V lookup: CDR1 KGHSH, CDR2 LQKENI. To note about this clonotype: This may arise from a read error, as a much more abundant clone is one base away.

In addition, the sample was reused for a study of T cells in Graves' hyperthyroidism and ophthalmopathy.

The sample here was peripheral blood mononuclear cells (PBMCs), taken at new diagnosis, from a patient treated with antithyroid drugs. This TCR came from a man younger than 35 with Graves disease. V is TRBV18 and J is TRBJ2-3; D assignment may be TRBD1 or TRBD2 (5 bases each). The CDR3: CARSPPGLTDTQYF. The CDR3 DNA follows: TGTGCCCGCTCACCACCGGGGCTCACAGATACGCAGTATTTT.